A single T cell receptor beta chain is shown here with its context. No cognate antigen has been identified for it. The sample holds no much larger clone one base away, and base qualities are not on file. To demonstrate the VDJtools post-analysis software, the study profiled TCR beta repertoires from the peripheral blood of about a dozen young patients with multiple sclerosis. Multiple sclerosis patients were children and adolescents aged about 6 to 17 years. The CDR3 measures 14 amino acids from cysteine to phenylalanine. Only the CDR3 DNA is retained, 42 bases long and in frame from the first base. V is pruned by 1 base and J by 9 bases, leaving 6 bases of the junction without a gene match. According to the germline V gene, CDR1 reads SGHRS and CDR2 reads YFSETQ. Library creation used PCR. The instrument given in TCRdb is Illumina HiSeq 2500. To reduce PCR and sequencing biases, unique molecular identifiers were incorporated into the TCR beta cDNA libraries. Roughly 500,000 cDNA molecules were obtained per 1 to 10 million input T cells, so each molecule approximated one T cell. The patient libraries were prepared and sequenced using the same protocol as the earlier healthy control dataset. Samples belonging to the same batch were prepared together, multiplexed and sequenced on a shared HiSeq lane. On the study's bioinformatics: Raw barcoded reads were processed with MIGEC, and single-read molecular identifier groups were discarded before consensus assembly and CDR3 extraction. Clonotype tables were post-analysed with VDJtools, normalizing diversity by down-sampling all datasets to the smallest sample size. To correct batch-related cross-sample contamination, repertoire overlap clustering matched CDR3 amino acid sequences but not nucleotide sequences. Clones were called with MiXCR by TCRdb after fastp trimmed the public reads at Q25, and only in-frame beta chains were retained. CDR3 protein duplicates are merged, each entry listing the most common genes and DNA. TCRdb, not the authors, supplied the V and J calls. Here the sample has about half a million distinct CDR3 sequences; 45% occur a single time. The ten largest clonotypes hold 9% to 13% of the sample.

The data are from a study of post-analysis software for immune sequencing data (dated by TCRdb to between 2015 and 2016). The study in broad terms: Disease courses on record covered relapsing-remitting, secondary progressive and progressive-relapsing multiple sclerosis, though some patients had no subtype annotation. Patient repertoires were compared against roughly 12 previously published healthy control repertoires from donors aged roughly 6 to 26 years. A subset of samples was prepared in parallel using single-end sample barcoding, then pooled and co-amplified after Illumina adapter ligation. The research as a whole found: Significantly higher frequencies in patients than in controls were found for roughly 5 TRBV segments, including TRBV5-6, TRBV5-1 and TRBV20-1. Compared with controls, multiple sclerosis patients had significantly lower normalized Chao1 diversity, a finding suggesting substantial peripheral T-cell clonal expansion. When samples were clustered directly using the F measure, samples prepared in the same batch co-clustered strongly, which prompted a batch-effect correction. The control group was slightly older than the multiple sclerosis patient group.

The TCR sequence derives from a girl between 10 and 17 years old with multiple sclerosis. Input material: blood. The sequence links TRBV5-1 to TRBJ2-1; TRBD2 agrees with 8 junctional bases. The DNA reads TGCGCCAGCAGCTTGCGGCGGGAGGCCACTGAGCAGTTCTTC. Translated, this is CASSLRREATEQFF.